The clone carrying this T cell receptor beta chain occurred once. No antigen is known for it. Generated by immunoSEQ multiplex PCR, the TCRdb table keeps only in-frame clones and is missing some. The sample gives 90,000 to 95,000 clones, 96% of which show up once; approximately 0.031% is in the top ten. The data stem from a study of siplizumab effects on memory and regulatory T cells. Study-level points and caveats: An assignable phenotype, naive or memory, was missing from roughly 78-96% of proliferating CD4+ or CD8+ clones. Naive T cell populations appeared to exhibit greater diversity than memory cells and appeared to be major alloresponse contributors.

The V gene's germline CDR1 is GTSNPN and CDR2 SVGIG (reference sequence). V dropped 4 bases and J dropped 0 bases, with 16 bases sitting between them. The CDR3 consists of 16 residues. The sequence was collected from a human donor in good health. The chain couples TRBV30 to TRBJ1-3; D remains ambiguous. Sequenced input: naive CD4+ T cells sorted from blood. The DNA for the CDR3 is TGTGCCTGGAAACCCCCCAATCTAATCTCTGGAAACACCATATATTTT. This gives the protein CAWKPPNLISGNTIYF. Using reference TRBV30 and TRBJ1-3 for the parts outside the CDR3, the full variable domain is SQTIHQWPATLVQPVGSPLSLECTVEGTSNPNLYWYRQAAGRGLQLLFYSVGIGQISSEVPQNLSASRPQDRQFILSSKKLLLSDSGFYLCAWKPPNLISGNTIYFGEGSWLTVV.